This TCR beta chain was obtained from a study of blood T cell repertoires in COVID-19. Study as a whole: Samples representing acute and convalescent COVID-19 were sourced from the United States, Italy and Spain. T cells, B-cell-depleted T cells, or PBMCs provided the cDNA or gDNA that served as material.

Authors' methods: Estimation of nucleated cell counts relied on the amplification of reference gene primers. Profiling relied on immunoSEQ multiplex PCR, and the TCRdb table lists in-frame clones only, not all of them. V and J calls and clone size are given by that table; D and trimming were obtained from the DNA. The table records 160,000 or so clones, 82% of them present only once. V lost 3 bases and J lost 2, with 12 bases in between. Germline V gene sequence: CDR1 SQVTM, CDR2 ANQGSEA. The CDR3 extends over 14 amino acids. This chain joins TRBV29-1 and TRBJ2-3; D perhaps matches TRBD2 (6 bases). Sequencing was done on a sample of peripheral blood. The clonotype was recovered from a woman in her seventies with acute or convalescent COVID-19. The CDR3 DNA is TGCAGCGTTGATACTAGCTCCGACACAGATACGCAGTATTTT. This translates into CSVDTSSDTDTQYF.